This T cell receptor (beta chain) was sequenced for a study of T cells expressing NK-cell markers. At the level of the study: The TCR beta repertoires originated in sorted CD3+CD56+NKG2C+, CD3+CD56+NKG2C- and CD3+CD56-NKG2C+ T cells. There were seven HCMV-seropositive donors and one seronegative donor among the eight sequenced.

Whole-study findings and limits: Dominant NKG2C+ clonotypes were found to form roughly 1.0-7.0% of CD8+ T cells in more than five donors.

In the case of this clonotype: Its antigen is not identified.

TCRdb re-called the 5' RACE reads and catalogs CDR3 proteins one per entry, DNA excluded. The sample totals 500,000 or so distinct CDR3 sequences. Sequenced: blood T cells: a sorted CD56 or NKG2C T cell subset, CD4+ or CD8+ T cells, or bulk PBMC T cells (not recorded which). The clonotype was recovered from a man younger than 35 in good health.

This CDR3 is CASSPGTGRTLHF. The chain combines TRBV7-6 with TRBJ1-6; without DNA, the TCRdb call of TRBD1 cannot be checked. Germline V gene data show CDR1 as SGHVS and CDR2 as FNYEAQ. The CDR3 is 13 amino acids.